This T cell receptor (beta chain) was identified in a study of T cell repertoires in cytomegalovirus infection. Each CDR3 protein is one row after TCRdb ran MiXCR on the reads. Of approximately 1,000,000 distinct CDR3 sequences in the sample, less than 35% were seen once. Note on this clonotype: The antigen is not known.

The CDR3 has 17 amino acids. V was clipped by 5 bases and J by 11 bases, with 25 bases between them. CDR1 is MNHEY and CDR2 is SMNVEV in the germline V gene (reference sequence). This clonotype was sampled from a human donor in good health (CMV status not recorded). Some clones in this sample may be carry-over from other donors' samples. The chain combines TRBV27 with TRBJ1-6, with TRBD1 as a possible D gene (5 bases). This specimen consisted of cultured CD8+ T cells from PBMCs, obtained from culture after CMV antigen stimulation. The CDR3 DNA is TGTGCCAGCAGTCCCCTGGAAGACAGCCAAGCCTCGGCACCCCTCCACTTT. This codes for CASSPLEDSQASAPLHF.